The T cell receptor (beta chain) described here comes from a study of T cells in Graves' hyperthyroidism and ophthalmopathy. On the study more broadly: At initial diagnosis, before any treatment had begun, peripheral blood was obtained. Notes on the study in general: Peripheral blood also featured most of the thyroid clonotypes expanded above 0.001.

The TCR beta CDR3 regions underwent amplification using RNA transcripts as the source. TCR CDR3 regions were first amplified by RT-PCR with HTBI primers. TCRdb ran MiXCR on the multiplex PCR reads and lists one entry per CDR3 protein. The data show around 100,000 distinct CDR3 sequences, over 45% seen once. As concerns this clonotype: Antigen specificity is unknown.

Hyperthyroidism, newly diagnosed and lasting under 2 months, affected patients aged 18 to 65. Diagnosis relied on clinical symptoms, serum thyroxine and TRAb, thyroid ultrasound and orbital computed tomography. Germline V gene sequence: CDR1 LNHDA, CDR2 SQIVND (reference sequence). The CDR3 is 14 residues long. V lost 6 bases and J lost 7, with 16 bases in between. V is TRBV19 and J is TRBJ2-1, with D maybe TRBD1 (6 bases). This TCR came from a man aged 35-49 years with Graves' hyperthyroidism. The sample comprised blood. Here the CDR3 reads CASSPRGKTNEQFF. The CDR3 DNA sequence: TGTGCCAGTAGCCCAAGGGGGAAGACTAATGAGCAGTTCTTC.